This passage covers 7 T cell receptor beta chains from one sample sequenced in a study of cytotoxic CD8 clonotypes in ibrutinib-treated CLL. The table came from immunoSEQ multiplex PCR; TCRdb's copy has only in-frame clones and leaves some out. The table has about 130,000 clones, over 60% seen once. Material: PBMCs, obtained after 12 months of ibrutinib treatment. These TCRs come from a human donor with chronic lymphocytic leukemia.

The chain has TRBV5-6 and TRBJ2-1; TRBD2 aligns across 7 bases. The V gene end was trimmed by 3 bases and the J gene end by 0 bases; junction bases not matched to a gene: 9. Germline V gives CDR1 SGHDT, CDR2 YYEEEE. This CDR3 is built from 17 residues. The CDR3 region is CASSSGGGASSYNEQFF. The CDR3 DNA follows: TGTGCCAGCAGCTCGGGGGGTGGCGCCAGCTCCTACAATGAGCAGTTCTTC. Together with reference TRBV5-6 and TRBJ2-1, the CDR3 gives the full variable domain: DAGVTQSPTHLIKTRGQQVTLRCSPKSGHDTVSWYQQALGQGPQFIFQYYEEEERQRGNFPDRFSGHQFPNYSSELNVNALLLGDSALYLCASSSGGGASSYNEQFFGPGTRLTVL.

In DNA form, the CDR3 reads TGTGCCAGCTCACCTGGGGGGAGCGAGACCCAGTACTTC. The encoded protein is CASSPGGSETQYF. The chain is built from TRBV18 and TRBJ2-5, with D possibly TRBD2 on 6 matching bases. V shed 3 bases and J shed 5 bases, with 10 bases lying between them. This CDR3 region has 13 residues. Germline V gives CDR1 KGHSH, CDR2 LQKENI.

The CDR3 DNA sequence: TGTGCCAGCAGTTTATTGGGACTAGCGGGAGCAGGCAATGAGCAGTTCTTC. It yields the protein CASSLLGLAGAGNEQFF. The chain is built from TRBV28 and TRBJ2-1; TRBD2 matches 14 bases. The CDR3 spans 17 residues. CDR1 and CDR2 from the germline V gene are MDHEN and SYDVKM. The junction had 5 bases not matched to a gene; V was cut back by 1 base and J by 6 bases.

The chain is built from TRBV11-1 and TRBJ2-7, with 10 bases that match TRBD2. Trimming removed 4 bases from V and 3 bases from J; junction bases left unmatched: 9. Germline loops: CDR1 SGHAT, CDR2 FQDESV (reference sequence). The CDR3 sequence is 16 residues long. DNA of the CDR3: TGTGCCAGCAGCTGGCGGACTAGCGGATGGGGCTACGAGCAGTACTTC. It encodes CASSWRTSGWGYEQYF.

This clone was seen more than once but under ten times. This chain joins TRBV7-9 and TRBJ1-1, with unresolved D. V shed 6 bases and J shed 2 bases, with 13 bases lying between them. Germline V CDR1 and CDR2: SEHNR, FQNEAQ (reference sequence). The CDR3 runs 14 residues. The CDR3: CASRLTEINTEAFF. In DNA form, the CDR3 reads TGTGCCAGCAGGTTAACAGAGATAAACACTGAAGCTTTCTTT.

This rearrangement joins TRBV5-6 to TRBJ1-5; D not certain. Germline loops: CDR1 SGHDT, CDR2 YYEEEE. V lost 2 bases, J lost 0 bases, and 9 bases lay in between. The CDR3 covers 15 residues. The CDR3 sequence is CASSFTQNSNQPQHF. Written as DNA, the CDR3 is TGTGCCAGCAGCTTTACACAGAATAGCAATCAGCCCCAGCATTTT.

The V gene is TRBV5-1, the J gene TRBJ2-1; 16 bases match TRBD2. V was pared by 4 bases and J by 13 bases, with 8 bases of the junction left unmatched. The CDR3 runs to 15 residues. Germline V gene data show CDR1 as SGHRS and CDR2 as YFSETQ. DNA of the CDR3: TGCGCCAGCAGCCCCGGGACTAGCGGGAGGGAATTCCAGTTCTTC. It codes for CASSPGTSGREFQFF.